Given below is one TCR beta chain in context. Its matching antigen is unknown. A junction boundary mismatches the germline segment, possibly from a read error. This CDR3 contains 17 residues. TCR beta cDNA was reverse-transcribed from around 0.55 ug of total RNA. The reaction used a constant-region primer and ProtoScript II reverse transcriptase. Sequencing libraries for TCR beta derived from three nested multiplex PCR rounds that used slightly modified ARM-PCR. Amplification in the first two PCR rounds was performed using TRBV1-TRBV30 forward primers and a C-beta reverse primer for approximately 10 cycles each. TCRdb called the multiplex PCR reads again in MiXCR, with one record for every CDR3 protein. The sample yields almost 45,000 distinct CDR3 sequences, more than 70% seen once. The data originate from a study of tumor-infiltrating lymphocytes in primary liver carcinoma. On the study more broadly: The patients, men and women alike, were aged 30 to 69 years. The neoplasms were of stage T1-T3 N0M0, with dimensions of roughly 4.2 to 10 cm across.

Co-extraction of RNA and DNA was performed on about 19-30 mg of unsorted bulk tissue. No patient had received treatment, and all had chronic HBV infection. Study results and caveats: The study found a significantly higher top-250-clone fraction in tumors than in blood (p = 0.039).

This sequence was found in a woman under 40 with primary liver carcinoma and hepatitis B virus infection. Sequenced input: tumor-adjacent normal liver tissue. This rearrangement joins TRBV12-3 or TRBV12-4 to TRBJ2-3, with 7 bases aligning to TRBD2. The CDR3 DNA follows: TGTGCCAGCAGTCCCAGTTCGACTAGCCCTAGCACAGGTACGCAGTATTTT. This translates into CASSPSSTSPSTGTQYF.